The TCR beta chain described here comes from a study of radiotherapy plus CTLA-4 blockade in lung cancer. Across the whole study: Overall, approximately 17% of patients showed an objective response, while 31% attained disease control.

Whole-study results and caveats: Researchers report tumor-derived TCR clones expanding in blood after radiotherapy plus ipilimumab. Early shifts in blood T cell clones, with interferon-beta, reportedly predicted response best.

As regards this clone: Its antigen remains unidentified.

Trimming cost V 4 bases and J 4 bases; bases outside gene matches: 16. The CDR3 is made up of 18 amino acids. CDR1 is SGHDN, CDR2 FVKESK, per germline. Clones were sequenced by immunoSEQ multiplex PCR, and TCRdb holds only the in-frame ones, with some missing. The table shows about 98,000 clones, with 75% to 90% occurring only once. This TCR came from a human donor with non-small cell lung cancer who had a partial response to radiotherapy plus ipilimumab. Here the sequenced sample was peripheral blood, taken from a patient treated with radiotherapy plus ipilimumab. The chain carries TRBV14 and TRBJ2-1; 7 nucleotides match TRBD2. CDR3 coding DNA: TGTGCCAGCAGCCCGCAAGGCAGGGTACTAGCGAGATACAATGAGCAGTTCTTC. Its translation: CASSPQGRVLARYNEQFF.